The present T cell receptor beta chain was sequenced within a study of T-cell memory formation after mild COVID-19. About the study: Largely, the TCR clusters proved donor specific.

This CDR3 comprises 17 residues. Germline assignment: CDR1 SGHTA and CDR2 FQGNSA. With 0 bases removed from V and 2 bases from J, the gap between germline ends came to 16 bases. This clonotype was counted many times. Its antigen is currently unknown. The study's findings and limits: While clones contracting from day 15 to 85 were balanced between CD4 and CD8, later expanders leaned CD4+. Detection of some responders pre-infection suggested pre-existing cross-reactive memory T cells participated.

TCRdb re-called the 5' RACE reads through MiXCR, storing one row per CDR3 protein. The table lists hundreds of thousands of distinct CDR3 sequences, approximately 25% of them singletons. The sample comprised PBMCs or a T cell subset sorted from them (not recorded which). The rearrangement joins TRBV7-2 to TRBJ1-2; D gene ambiguous. The clonotype originates from an adult woman who had mild COVID-19 (a few samples of this study predate the infection). Cell type and time point are not known. The CDR3: CASSLAHAGGGNYGYTF. The DNA for the CDR3 is TGTGCCAGCAGCTTAGCGCATGCGGGCGGAGGCAACTATGGCTACACCTTC.